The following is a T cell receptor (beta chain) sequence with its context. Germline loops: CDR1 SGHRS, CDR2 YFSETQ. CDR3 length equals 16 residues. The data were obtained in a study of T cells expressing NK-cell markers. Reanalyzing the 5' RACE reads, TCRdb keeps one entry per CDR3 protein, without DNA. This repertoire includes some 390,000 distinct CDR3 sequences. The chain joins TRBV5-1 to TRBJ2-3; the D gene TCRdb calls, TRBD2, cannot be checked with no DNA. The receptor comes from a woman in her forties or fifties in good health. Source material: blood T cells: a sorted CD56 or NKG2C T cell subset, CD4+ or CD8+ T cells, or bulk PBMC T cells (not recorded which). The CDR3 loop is CASSLKAGLADSSQYF.